Listed here are 19 T cell receptor beta chains from one sample, sequenced in a study of cytomegalovirus exposure and HLA in healthy donors. A multiplex PCR was run with 60 Vbeta primers and 13 Jbeta primers. This table comes from immunoSEQ multiplex PCR, and its TCRdb copy is limited to in-frame clones, with some not included. The sample lists some 120,000 clones, over 70% occurring once. The sequenced material came from PBMCs. All receptors derive from a man in his late teens or twenties in good health and CMV-seropositive.

The chain employs TRBV4-2 and TRBJ1-3; possibly TRBD1 for D (6 bases). V was clipped by 1 base and J by 2 bases, with 9 bases between them. Germline V gives CDR1 LGHNA, CDR2 YNFKEQ. There are 15 residues in the CDR3. The CDR3 coding sequence is TGTGCCAGCAGCCAAGGGCAGGGGACTGGAAACACCATATATTTT. Its translation is CASSQGQGTGNTIYF.

For this clone: A much larger clone is a single base away; this may be a read error. The same CDR3 arises from other DNA sequences in this sample as well. The chain couples TRBV11-2 to TRBJ2-7; the D is unclear. The CDR3 covers 11 residues. Germline-derived CDR1 and CDR2 are SGHAT and FQNNGV. V was shortened by 4 bases and J by 3 bases, with 4 bases between the two germline ends. For the CDR3, the DNA is TGTGCCAGCAGCTCCTACTACGAGCAGTACTTC. Encoded protein: CASSSYYEQYF.

This sequence joins TRBV6-5 and TRBJ2-7; 7 nucleotides match TRBD2. V shed 7 bases and J 2 bases; nucleotides not matched to a gene: 5. Looked up from germline, CDR1 is MNHEY and CDR2 is SVGAGI. The CDR3 is 13 residues long. For the CDR3, the DNA is TGTGCCAGCAACGAGGCGGGAGCCTACGAGCAGTACTTC. This gives the protein CASNEAGAYEQYF.

This rearrangement joins TRBV25-1 to TRBJ2-3; D remains unclear. This CDR3 is 14 amino acids long. Trimming took off 5 bases at V and 0 bases at J, with 9 bases between the two ends. Germline V gene sequence: CDR1 MGHDK, CDR2 SYGVNS. CDR3 residues: CASSPRGSTDTQYF. CDR3 nucleotide sequence: TGTGCCAGCAGTCCTCGTGGCAGCACAGATACGCAGTATTTT. Variable domain in full (rest from reference TRBV25-1 and TRBJ2-3): EADIYQTPRYLVIGTGKKITLECSQTMGHDKMYWYQQDPGMELHLIHYSYGVNSTEKGDLSSESTVSRIRTEHFPLTLESARPSHTSQYLCASSPRGSTDTQYFGPGTRLTVL.

This chain uses TRBV27 with TRBJ1-6, with D uncertain. The germline V gene encodes CDR1 MNHEY and CDR2 SMNVEV (reference sequence). Trimming took off 6 bases at V and 0 bases at J, with 12 bases between the two ends. This CDR3 region has 16 residues. This CDR3 reads CASSRRGASYNSPLHF. The CDR3 region has the DNA TGTGCCAGCAGCCGCCGGGGTGCCTCCTATAATTCACCCCTCCACTTT.

This clone was counted a few times. The chain couples TRBV10-3 to TRBJ2-7; 11 bases match TRBD2. The CDR3 runs to 16 residues. Per germline, CDR1 ENHRY and CDR2 SYGVKD. The V and J ends lost 0 bases and 5 bases, in that order; junction bases with no gene match: 6. The CDR3 DNA reads TGTGCCATCAGTGAGTCGATAGTAGCGGGGGGGAACGAGCAGTACTTC. This translates into CAISESIVAGGNEQYF.

This sequence joins TRBV6-1 and TRBJ2-2, with D tentatively TRBD1 (6 bases). With 2 bases removed from V and 1 base from J, the gap between germline ends came to 8 bases. CDR1 is MNHNS, CDR2 SASEGT, per germline. This CDR3 spans 15 amino acids. The CDR3 here is CASSEIQGNTGELFF. In nucleotides, the CDR3 is TGTGCCAGCAGTGAAATACAGGGGAACACCGGGGAGCTGTTTTTT.

This chain joins TRBV25-1 and TRBJ1-2, with D maybe TRBD1 (6 bases). The CDR3 has 15 amino acids. V was shortened by 2 bases and J by 2 bases, with 12 bases between the two germline ends. Per germline, CDR1 MGHDK and CDR2 SYGVNS. The CDR3 nucleotides read TGTGCCAGCAGTGAAGGGGATACAGGGAACTATGGCTACACCTTC. Translating it yields CASSEGDTGNYGYTF.

This chain uses TRBV27 with TRBJ2-1; 7 bases match TRBD2. The CDR3 spans 15 residues. Germline assignment: CDR1 MNHEY and CDR2 SMNVEV (reference sequence). J gave up 4 bases and V 3 bases, and 6 bases lay outside the gene matches. The CDR3, as DNA: TGTGCCAGCAGTTTTGGCGGGAGCTTATACAATGAGCAGTTCTTC. This encodes CASSFGGSLYNEQFF.

The rearrangement uses TRBV10-3 and TRBJ1-6; TRBD1 aligns across 7 bases. This CDR3 has 16 residues. CDR1 and CDR2 from the germline V gene are ENHRY and SYGVKD. The V segment lost 6 bases and the J segment 7 bases; nucleotides outside the gene matches: 12. CDR3: CAISDGGQVINSPLHF. DNA for the CDR3: TGTGCCATCAGCGATGGAGGACAGGTCATCAATTCACCCCTCCACTTT.

The V gene is TRBV7-2, the J gene TRBJ2-7; 10 positions match TRBD2. This CDR3 comprises 15 residues. Looked up from germline, CDR1 is SGHTA and CDR2 is FQGNSA. With V trimmed by 6 bases and J by 0 bases, 5 bases remained unmatched. The CDR3 region has the DNA TGTGCCAGCAGTCGTACTAGCGGGGCCTCCTACGAGCAGTACTTC. This gives the protein CASSRTSGASYEQYF. Full variable domain (missing parts from reference TRBV7-2 and TRBJ2-7): GAGVSQSPSNKVTEKGKDVELRCDPISGHTALYWYRQSLGQGLEFLIYFQGNSAPDKSGLPSDRFSAERTGGSVSTLTIQRTQQEDSAVYLCASSRTSGASYEQYFGPGTRLTVT.

This sequence joins TRBV19 and TRBJ1-5, with D possibly TRBD1 on 5 matching bases. Per germline, CDR1 LNHDA and CDR2 SQIVND (reference sequence). V gave up 7 bases and J gave up 10 bases, with 17 bases separating them. The CDR3 has 13 amino acids. The CDR3 coding sequence is TGTGCCAGTACGACAGAGCCTAGTTCCCCCCAGCATTTT. It specifies CASTTEPSSPQHF.

The rearrangement joins TRBV7-2 to TRBJ2-2; 15 nucleotides agree with TRBD2. The CDR3 extends over 19 amino acids. The V gene end was trimmed by 2 bases and the J gene end by 5 bases; junction bases not matched to a gene: 9. CDR1 SGHTA and CDR2 FQGNSA come from the germline V gene. The DNA for the CDR3 is TGTGCCAGCAGCTTACGACTGAGGACTAGCGGGAGGGGTACCGGGGAGCTGTTTTTT. Residues: CASSLRLRTSGRGTGELFF.

The table lists this clone with a few counts. The CDR3 loop is CASSFDGPRGGLPSPLHF. The CDR3 DNA sequence: TGTGCCAGCAGTTTCGACGGGCCCAGGGGCGGGCTTCCTTCACCCCTCCACTTT. The rearrangement joins TRBV27 to TRBJ1-6; D perhaps matches TRBD1 (6 bases). Germline CDR1 reads MNHEY; CDR2 reads SMNVEV (reference sequence). The CDR3 is 18 amino acids. Trimming left V 3 bases short and J 9 bases short, with 24 bases between.

The rearrangement uses TRBV30 and TRBJ2-7; D unclear. There are 11 residues in the CDR3. Trimming cost V 1 base and J 7 bases, with 8 bases left between them. Germline V gives CDR1 GTSNPN, CDR2 SVGIG (reference sequence). The CDR3 DNA sequence: TGTGCCTGGAGTGAATCTCTGGAGCAGTACTTC. Its protein is CAWSESLEQYF.

The rearrangement joins TRBV2 to TRBJ2-7, with D tentatively TRBD2 (5 bases). Per germline, CDR1 SNHLY and CDR2 FYNNEI. Between the trimmed V and J ends, which lost 6 bases and 3 bases, there was a span of 12 bases. CDR3 length: 13 residues. CDR3 in amino acids: CASRRFGGYEQYF. Here the CDR3 DNA reads TGTGCCAGCAGGCGCTTTGGAGGCTACGAGCAGTACTTC.

The chain uses TRBV7-9 and TRBJ2-2; 14 positions agree with TRBD2. The CDR3 has 15 residues. The ends lost 7 bases at V and 7 bases at J; junction bases unmatched: 5. Germline lookup yields CDR1 SEHNR and CDR2 FQNEAQ (reference sequence). The CDR3 protein is CASIGTSGSSGELFF. CDR3 nucleotides: TGTGCCAGCATCGGGACTAGCGGGAGTAGCGGGGAGCTGTTTTTT.

Turning to this clone: This CDR3 is also generated by other DNA sequences in the sample. J is TRBJ1-1 and V is TRBV7-2; maybe TRBD1 (5 bases). The V end was cut by 5 bases, the J end by 2 bases, with 12 bases between. The CDR3 runs to 14 residues. Germline V CDR1 and CDR2: SGHTA, FQGNSA. In DNA, the CDR3 is TGTGCCAGCAGCCCACAGACAGAAAACACTGAAGCTTTCTTT. It is translated as CASSPQTENTEAFF.

The chain combines TRBV4-3 with TRBJ2-1; 9 bases map to TRBD2. CDR3 size: 15 residues. Per germline, CDR1 LGHNA and CDR2 YSLEER. The trim removed 4 bases at V and 5 bases at J, leaving 6 bases unmatched. The CDR3 coding sequence is TGCGCCAGCAGCCTAACTTTAGCGGGAGACAATGAGCAGTTCTTC. Its translation is CASSLTLAGDNEQFF.